The table lists the clone carrying this TCR beta chain with a count of one. The PCR contained 60 Vbeta and 13 Jbeta primers. TCRdb keeps only in-frame clones here, not all; method: immunoSEQ multiplex PCR. The sample consists of 150,000 or so clones, roughly 80% of them appearing once. This record belongs to a study of cytomegalovirus exposure and HLA in healthy donors. The V end lost 3 bases, the J end lost 1 base, and 10 bases lay between the germline ends. Germline CDR1 is MDHEN and CDR2 is SYDVKM. This CDR3 has 14 amino acids. The V gene is TRBV28, the J gene TRBJ2-7, with a tentative D call TRBD1 (7 bases). The source of this sequence is a middle-aged man in good health and CMV-seropositive. Sequencing was carried out using PBMCs. The CDR3 region is CASSFGGQSYEQYF. The CDR3 region has the DNA TGTGCCAGCAGTTTCGGGGGACAGTCCTACGAGCAGTACTTC.